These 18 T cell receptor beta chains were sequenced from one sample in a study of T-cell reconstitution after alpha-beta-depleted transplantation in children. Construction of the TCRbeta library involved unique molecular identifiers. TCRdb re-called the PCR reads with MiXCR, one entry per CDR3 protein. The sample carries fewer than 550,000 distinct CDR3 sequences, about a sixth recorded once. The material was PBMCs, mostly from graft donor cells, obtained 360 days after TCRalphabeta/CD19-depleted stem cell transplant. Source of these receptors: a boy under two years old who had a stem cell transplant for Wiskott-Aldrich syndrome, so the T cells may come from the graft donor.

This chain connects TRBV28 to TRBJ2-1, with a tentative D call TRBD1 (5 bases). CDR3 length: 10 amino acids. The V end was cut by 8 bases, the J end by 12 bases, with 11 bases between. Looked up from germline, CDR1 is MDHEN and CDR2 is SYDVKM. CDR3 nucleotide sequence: TGTGCCAGCGGCAGGGTTCCGCAGTTCTTC. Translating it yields CASGRVPQFF.

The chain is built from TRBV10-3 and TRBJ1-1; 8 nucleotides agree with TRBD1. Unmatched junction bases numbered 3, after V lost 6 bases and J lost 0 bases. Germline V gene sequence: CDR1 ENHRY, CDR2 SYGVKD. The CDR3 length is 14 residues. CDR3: CAIRGTGVNTEAFF. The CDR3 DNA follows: TGTGCCATCAGGGGGACAGGAGTGAACACTGAAGCTTTCTTT.

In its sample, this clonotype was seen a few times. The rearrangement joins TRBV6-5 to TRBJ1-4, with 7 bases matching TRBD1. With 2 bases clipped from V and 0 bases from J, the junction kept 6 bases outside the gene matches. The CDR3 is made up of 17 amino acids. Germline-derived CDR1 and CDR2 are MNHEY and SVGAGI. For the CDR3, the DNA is TGTGCCAGCAGTTACCCTGACAGGGCCGCAACTAATGAAAAACTGTTTTTT. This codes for CASSYPDRAATNEKLFF.

This CDR3 reads CASSEGTGNEKLFF. CDR3 sequence (DNA): TGTGCCAGCAGTGAGGGGACAGGGAATGAAAAACTGTTTTTT. The V and J genes are TRBV2 and TRBJ1-4; TRBD1 matches 9 bases. The germline V gene encodes CDR1 SNHLY and CDR2 FYNNEI. Unmatched junction bases numbered 1, after V lost 3 bases and J lost 5 bases. This CDR3 is 14 amino acids long.

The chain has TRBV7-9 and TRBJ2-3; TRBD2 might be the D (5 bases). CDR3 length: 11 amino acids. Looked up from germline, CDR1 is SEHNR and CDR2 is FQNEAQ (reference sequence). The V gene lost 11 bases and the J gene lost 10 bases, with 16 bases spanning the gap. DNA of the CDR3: TGTGCCGTCACCCGTTCGGACTCGCAGTATTTT. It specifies CAVTRSDSQYF.

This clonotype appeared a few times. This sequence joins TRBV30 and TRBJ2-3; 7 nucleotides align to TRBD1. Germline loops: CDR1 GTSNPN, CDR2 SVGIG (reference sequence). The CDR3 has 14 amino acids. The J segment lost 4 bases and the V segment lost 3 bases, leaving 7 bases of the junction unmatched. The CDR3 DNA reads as TGTGCCTGGAGCACGGGACAGCTCGCAGATACGCAGTATTTT. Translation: CAWSTGQLADTQYF.

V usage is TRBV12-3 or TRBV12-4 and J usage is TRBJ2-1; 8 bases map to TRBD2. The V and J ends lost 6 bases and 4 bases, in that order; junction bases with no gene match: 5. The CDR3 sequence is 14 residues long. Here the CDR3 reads CASRHRLAYNEQFF. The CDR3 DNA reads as TGTGCCAGCAGACACCGACTAGCGTACAATGAGCAGTTCTTC.

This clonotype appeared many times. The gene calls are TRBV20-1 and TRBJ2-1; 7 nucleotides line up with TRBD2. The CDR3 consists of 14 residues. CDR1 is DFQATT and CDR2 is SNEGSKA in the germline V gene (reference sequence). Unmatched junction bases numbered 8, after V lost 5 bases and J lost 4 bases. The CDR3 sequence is CSAQTSWWYNEQFF. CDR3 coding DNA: TGCAGTGCTCAGACTAGCTGGTGGTACAATGAGCAGTTCTTC.

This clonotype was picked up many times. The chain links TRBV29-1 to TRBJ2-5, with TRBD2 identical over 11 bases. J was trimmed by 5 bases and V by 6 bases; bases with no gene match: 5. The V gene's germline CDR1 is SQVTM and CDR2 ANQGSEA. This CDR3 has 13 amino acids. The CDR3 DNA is TGCAGCGTACGACTAGCGGGGAAGGAGACCCAGTACTTC. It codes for CSVRLAGKETQYF.

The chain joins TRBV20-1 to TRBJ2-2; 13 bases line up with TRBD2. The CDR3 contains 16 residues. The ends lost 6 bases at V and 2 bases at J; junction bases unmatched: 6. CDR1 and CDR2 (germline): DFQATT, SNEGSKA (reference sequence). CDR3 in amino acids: CSARTSGRLNTGELFF. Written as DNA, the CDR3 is TGCAGTGCAAGGACTAGCGGGAGACTAAACACCGGGGAGCTGTTTTTT.

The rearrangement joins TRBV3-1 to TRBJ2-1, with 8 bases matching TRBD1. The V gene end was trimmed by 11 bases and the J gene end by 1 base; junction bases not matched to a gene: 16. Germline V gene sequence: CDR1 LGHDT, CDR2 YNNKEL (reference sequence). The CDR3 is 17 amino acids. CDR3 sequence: CASCPKPGTGSYNEQFF. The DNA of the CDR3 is TGTGCCTCCTGCCCTAAACCCGGGACAGGTTCCTACAATGAGCAGTTCTTC.

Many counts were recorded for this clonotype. This chain's CDR3 is CASRGANTDTQYF. CDR3 DNA sequence: TGCGCCAGCAGGGGGGCCAACACAGATACGCAGTATTTT. This chain uses TRBV5-1 with TRBJ2-3, with D possibly matching TRBD1 (6 bases). The CDR3 consists of 13 residues. The V gene lost 5 bases and the J gene lost 2 bases, with 9 bases spanning the gap. Germline assignment: CDR1 SGHRS and CDR2 YFSETQ.

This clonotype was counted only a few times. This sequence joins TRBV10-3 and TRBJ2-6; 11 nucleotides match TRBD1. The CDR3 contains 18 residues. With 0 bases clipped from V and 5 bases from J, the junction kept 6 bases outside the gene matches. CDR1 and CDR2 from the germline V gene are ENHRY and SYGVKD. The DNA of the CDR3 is TGTGCCATCAGTGAGTCCGGGACAGGGGGTTTCTGGGCCAACGTCCTGACTTTC. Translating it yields CAISESGTGGFWANVLTF.

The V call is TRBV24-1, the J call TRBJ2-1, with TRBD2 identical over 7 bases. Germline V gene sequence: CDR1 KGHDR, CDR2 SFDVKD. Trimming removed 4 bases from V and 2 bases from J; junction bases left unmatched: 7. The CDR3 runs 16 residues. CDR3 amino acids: CATSDSLAETYNEQFF. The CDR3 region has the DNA TGTGCCACCAGTGACTCCCTAGCGGAGACCTACAATGAGCAGTTCTTC.

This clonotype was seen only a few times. For the CDR3, the DNA is TGTGCCAGCAGCCGAGGAACGGGAGAGGGGTACAATGAGCAGTTCTTC. Protein: CASSRGTGEGYNEQFF. The chain couples TRBV7-2 to TRBJ2-1, with D possibly being TRBD2 (6 bases). The CDR3 has 16 amino acids. Trimming took off 5 bases at V and 4 bases at J, with 18 bases between the two ends. From germline, CDR1 is SGHTA and CDR2 FQGNSA.

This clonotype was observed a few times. The chain's CDR3 is CASSYSTGGDYGYTF. CDR3 DNA sequence: TGTGCCAGCAGTTACTCGACAGGAGGGGACTATGGCTACACCTTC. The V call is TRBV6-2 or TRBV6-3, the J call TRBJ1-2; D perhaps matches TRBD1 (6 bases). This CDR3 contains 15 residues. Germline CDR1 MNHEY, CDR2 SVGEGT. V lost 0 bases and J 3 bases, leaving 11 bases between the germline ends.

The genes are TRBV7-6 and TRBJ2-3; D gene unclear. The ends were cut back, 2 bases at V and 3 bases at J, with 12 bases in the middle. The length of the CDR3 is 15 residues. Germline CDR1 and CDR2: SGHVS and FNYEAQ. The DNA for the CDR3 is TGTGCCAGCAGCTTATATGGTGGTATAACAGATACGCAGTATTTT. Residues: CASSLYGGITDTQYF.

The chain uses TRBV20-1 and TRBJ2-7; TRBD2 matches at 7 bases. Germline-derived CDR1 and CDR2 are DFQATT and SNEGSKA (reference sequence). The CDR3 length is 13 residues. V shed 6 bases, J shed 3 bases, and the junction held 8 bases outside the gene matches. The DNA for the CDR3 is TGCAGTGCGGGGAAGGCGGGGGACTACGAGCAGTACTTC. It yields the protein CSAGKAGDYEQYF.